This T cell receptor (beta chain) was sequenced in a study of T-cell reconstitution after alpha-beta-depleted transplantation in children. Findings and limits, study-wide: At the one-year point after transplant, T-cell counts and TCRbeta diversity were found to come mostly from T cells that had been newly produced. In patients about two months after transplant, alpha-beta T cells reportedly arose from several hundred expanded graft clones. Surviving recipient T cells and thymic progenitors underlay high day-60 TCRbeta diversity in some patients.

The authors prepared the TCRbeta library with unique molecular identifiers. TCRdb redid the calling of the PCR reads with MiXCR, one entry per CDR3 protein. This sample has about 900,000 distinct CDR3 sequences, with about 30% found just once. As regards this clonotype: Antigen unknown.

Sample: PBMCs, mostly from graft donor cells, taken 360 days after TCRalphabeta/CD19-depleted stem cell transplant. This TCR was recovered from a boy less than two years old who had a stem cell transplant for SCID, so the T cells may come from the graft donor.

The CDR3 bases are TGCAGTGCAAGGGGGCAGGTACAATTCGATGGCTACACCTTC. It codes for CSARGQVQFDGYTF. The chain employs TRBV20-1 and TRBJ1-2; 7 bases map to TRBD1. CDR1 and CDR2 from the germline V gene are DFQATT and SNEGSKA (reference sequence). The length of the CDR3 is 14 residues. The ends lost 6 bases at V and 6 bases at J; junction bases unmatched: 13.